This TCR beta chain was retrieved from a study of shared clonotypes between healthy human individuals. Profiled with immunoSEQ multiplex PCR; TCRdb holds only in-frame clones, not every one. Among 2 million to 2.5 million clones listed, 80% to 95% were seen once. This CDR3 spans 15 amino acids. V was clipped by 4 bases and J by 3 bases; unmatched bases: 4. Germline V gives CDR1 MNHNY, CDR2 SVGAGI (reference sequence). This TCR was recovered from a man aged 18 to 30 in good health. Some clones in this sample may be carry-over from other donors' samples. This chain joins TRBV6-6 and TRBJ2-1; 9 bases map to TRBD2. Sequences were obtained from naive CD4+ T cells from PBMCs. The subset here: CD45RA+ positively selected. The CDR3 coding sequence is TGTGCCAGCAGTTCGCGGGAGGGAATCTACAATGAGCAGTTCTTC. Its protein is CASSSREGIYNEQFF.